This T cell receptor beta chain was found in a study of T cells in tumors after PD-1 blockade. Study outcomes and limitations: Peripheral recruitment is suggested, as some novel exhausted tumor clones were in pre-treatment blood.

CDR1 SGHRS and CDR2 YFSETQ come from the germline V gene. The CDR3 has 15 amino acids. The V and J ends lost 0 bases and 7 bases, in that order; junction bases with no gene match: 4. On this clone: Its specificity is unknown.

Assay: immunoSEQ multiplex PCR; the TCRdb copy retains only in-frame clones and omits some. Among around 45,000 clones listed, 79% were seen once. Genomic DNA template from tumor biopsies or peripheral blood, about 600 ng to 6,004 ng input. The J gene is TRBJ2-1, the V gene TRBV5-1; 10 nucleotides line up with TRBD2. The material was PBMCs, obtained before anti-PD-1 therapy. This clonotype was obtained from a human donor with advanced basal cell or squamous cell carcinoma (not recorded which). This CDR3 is CASSLEVTSGNEQFF. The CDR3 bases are TGCGCCAGCAGCTTGGAGGTGACTAGCGGGAATGAGCAGTTCTTC.